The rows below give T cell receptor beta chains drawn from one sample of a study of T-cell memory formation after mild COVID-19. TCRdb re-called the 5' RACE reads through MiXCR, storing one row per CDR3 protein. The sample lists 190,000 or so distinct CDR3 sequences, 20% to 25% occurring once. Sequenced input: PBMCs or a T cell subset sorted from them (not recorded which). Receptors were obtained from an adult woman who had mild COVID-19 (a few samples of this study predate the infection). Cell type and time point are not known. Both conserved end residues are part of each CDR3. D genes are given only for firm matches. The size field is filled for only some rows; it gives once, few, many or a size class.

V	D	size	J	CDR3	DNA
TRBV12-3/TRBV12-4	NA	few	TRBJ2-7	CASSSFSYEQYF	TGTGCCAGCAGCTCCTTTTCCTACGAGCAGTACTTC
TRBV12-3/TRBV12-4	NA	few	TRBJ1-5	CASSFSGSDQPQHF	TGTGCCAGCAGTTTCTCAGGGAGCGATCAGCCCCAGCATTTT
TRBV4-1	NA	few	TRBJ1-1	CASTQPGNTEAFF	TGCGCCAGCACCCAGCCTGGGAACACTGAAGCTTTCTTT
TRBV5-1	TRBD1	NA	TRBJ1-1	CASTDPSGQGWMAEAFF	TGCGCCAGCACCGACCCGTCGGGACAGGGGTGGATGGCTGAAGCTTTCTTT
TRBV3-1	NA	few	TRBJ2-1	CASSRGSLDEQFF	TGTGCCAGCAGCCGGGGTAGCCTCGATGAGCAGTTCTTC
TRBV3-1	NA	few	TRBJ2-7	CASSQGNGPYEQYF	TGTGCCAGCAGCCAAGGAAACGGTCCCTACGAGCAGTACTTC
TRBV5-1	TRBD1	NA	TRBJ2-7	CASSQDRVFYEQYF	TGCGCCAGCAGCCAGGACAGGGTGTTCTACGAGCAGTACTTC
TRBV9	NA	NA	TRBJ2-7	CASSSYQGGSEQYF	TGTGCCAGCAGCTCTTACCAAGGGGGGAGCGAGCAGTACTTC
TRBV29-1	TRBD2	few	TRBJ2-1	CSQGLGIDEQFF	TGCAGCCAGGGACTAGGAATCGATGAGCAGTTCTTC
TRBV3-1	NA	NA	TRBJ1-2	CASSPQTGIFDGYTF	TGTGCCAGCAGCCCACAGACAGGTATCTTTGATGGCTACACCTTC